The entry that follows covers one TCR beta chain sequence. Its antigen is not known. This sample is drawn from a study of shared clonotypes between healthy human individuals. Profiled with immunoSEQ multiplex PCR; TCRdb holds only in-frame clones, not every one. The sample holds approximately 500,000 clones, almost 97% seen once. Study conclusions and caveats: Blood was the sole source, and tissue repertoires probably differ. The naive CD4 repertoires of a handful of donors were compared, and approximately 4.7% of clonotypes were shared.

Germline CDR1 and CDR2: SQVTM and ANQGSEA. This CDR3 comprises 13 residues. V lost 1 base and J lost 4, with 11 bases in between. This TCR came from a woman in her 30s in good health. J is TRBJ2-7 and V is TRBV29-1; D uncertain. The sample was naive CD4+ T cells sorted from blood. Stated subset: CD45RA+ positively selected. CDR3 bases: TGCAGCGTTGAAGTGGCGCCAGCTTACGAGCAGTACTTC. Translating gives CSVEVAPAYEQYF.